This TCR beta chain was obtained from a study of neoadjuvant anti-PD-1 for oral cavity cancer. Study information: Around day 43, patients without progression received a fourth nivolumab dose before surgery. Study results and limitations: Pretreatment Treg/Th17 ratio correlated inversely with post-treatment tumor clonality.

The sample holds one count of this clone. Its target is unknown. The method was immunoSEQ multiplex PCR; TCRdb's version includes in-frame clones alone and lacks a portion of them. The table records about 9,600 clones, 66% of them present only once. The time point here: after neoadjuvant nivolumab, at surgical resection. The sequence was collected from a person between 35 and 79 years old with oral cavity squamous cell carcinoma. Here the sequenced sample was PBMCs, taken after nivolumab (anti-PD-1) treatment.

CDR3 nucleotides: TGTGCCAGCAGCCCTCTAAGCGGGGGATACCAAGAGACCCAGTACTTC. Translation: CASSPLSGGYQETQYF. The chain combines TRBV14 with TRBJ2-5; 8 nucleotides agree with TRBD2. CDR1 is SGHDN and CDR2 is FVKESK in the germline V gene. The CDR3 extends over 16 amino acids. V lost 4 bases, J lost 0 bases, and 7 bases stayed unmatched.